The source of this T cell receptor beta chain is a study of human T cells and chemical hapten exposure. For the study at large: Small volume differences among pooled libraries mainly caused per-sample TCR yield variation. General observations from the study: Following DPC sensitization, TCRs present above 1 in 1000 frequency showed no change.

It was from unfractionated whole blood that total RNA was extracted. After removal of 4 bases from V and 1 base from J, the junction contained 4 bases not matched to a gene. CDR1 is SGHRS, CDR2 YFSETQ, per germline. The CDR3 covers 15 residues. Notes on this clonotype: The antigen is undetermined.

Library preparation tagged each individual cDNA molecule with a unique molecular identifier. Original analysis: Between roughly 20,000 and 690,600 TCRs appeared in each sample, and the median stood at roughly 100,000. TCRdb re-analysed the 5' RACE reads in MiXCR, keeping a single row per CDR3 protein. The V and J calls shown here were made by TCRdb, not taken from the authors' results. The repertoire holds 110,000 or so distinct CDR3 sequences, with more than 15% as singletons. This sequence joins TRBV5-1 and TRBJ2-2; 7 nucleotides line up with TRBD2. The receptor was isolated from a human donor in good health. The CDR3 is CASSLVAGNTGELFF. In DNA form, the CDR3 reads TGCGCCAGCAGCCTGGTAGCGGGGAACACCGGGGAGCTGTTTTTT.